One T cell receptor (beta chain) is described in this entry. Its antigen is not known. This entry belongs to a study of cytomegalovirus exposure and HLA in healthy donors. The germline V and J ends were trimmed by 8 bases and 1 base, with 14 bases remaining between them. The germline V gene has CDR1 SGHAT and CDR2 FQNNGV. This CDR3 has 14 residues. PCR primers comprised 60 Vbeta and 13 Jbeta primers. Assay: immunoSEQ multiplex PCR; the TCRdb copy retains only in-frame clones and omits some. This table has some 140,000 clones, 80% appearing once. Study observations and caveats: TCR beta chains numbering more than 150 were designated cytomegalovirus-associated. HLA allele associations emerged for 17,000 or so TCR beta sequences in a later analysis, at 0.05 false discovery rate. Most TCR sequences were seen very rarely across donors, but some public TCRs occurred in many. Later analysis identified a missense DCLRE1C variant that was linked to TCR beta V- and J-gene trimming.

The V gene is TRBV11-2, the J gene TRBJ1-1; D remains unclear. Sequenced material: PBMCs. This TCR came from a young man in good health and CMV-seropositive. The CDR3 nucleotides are TGTGCCAGCGACTTAGGTGGAGGGAACACTGAAGCTTTCTTT. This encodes CASDLGGGNTEAFF.